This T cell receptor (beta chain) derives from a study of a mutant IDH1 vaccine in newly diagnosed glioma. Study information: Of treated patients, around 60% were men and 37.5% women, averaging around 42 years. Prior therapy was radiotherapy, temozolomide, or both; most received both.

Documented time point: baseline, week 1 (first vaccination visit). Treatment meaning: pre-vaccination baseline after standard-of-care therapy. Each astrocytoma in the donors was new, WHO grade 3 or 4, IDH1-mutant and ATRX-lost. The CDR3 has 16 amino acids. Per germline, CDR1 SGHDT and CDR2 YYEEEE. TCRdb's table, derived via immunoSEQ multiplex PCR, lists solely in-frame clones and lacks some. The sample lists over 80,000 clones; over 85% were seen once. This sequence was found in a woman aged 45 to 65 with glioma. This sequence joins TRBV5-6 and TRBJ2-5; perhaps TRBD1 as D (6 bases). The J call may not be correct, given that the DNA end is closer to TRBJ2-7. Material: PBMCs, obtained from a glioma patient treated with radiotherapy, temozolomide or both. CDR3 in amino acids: CASSPIQGFPSYEQYF. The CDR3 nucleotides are TGTGCCAGCAGCCCGATACAGGGCTTCCCCTCCTACGAGCAGTACTTC.